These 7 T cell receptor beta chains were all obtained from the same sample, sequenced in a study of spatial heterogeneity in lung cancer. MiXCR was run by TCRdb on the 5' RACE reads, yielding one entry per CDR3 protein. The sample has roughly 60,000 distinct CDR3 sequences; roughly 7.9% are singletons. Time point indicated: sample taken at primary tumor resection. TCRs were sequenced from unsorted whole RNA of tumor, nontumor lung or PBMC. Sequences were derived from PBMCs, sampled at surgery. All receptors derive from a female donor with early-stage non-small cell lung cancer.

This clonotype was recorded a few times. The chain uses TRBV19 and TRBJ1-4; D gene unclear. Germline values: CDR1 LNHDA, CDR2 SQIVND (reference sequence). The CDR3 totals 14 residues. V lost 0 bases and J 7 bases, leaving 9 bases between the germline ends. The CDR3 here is CASSIDPGSEKLFF. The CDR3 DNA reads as TGTGCCAGTAGTATAGATCCAGGCAGTGAAAAACTGTTTTTT.

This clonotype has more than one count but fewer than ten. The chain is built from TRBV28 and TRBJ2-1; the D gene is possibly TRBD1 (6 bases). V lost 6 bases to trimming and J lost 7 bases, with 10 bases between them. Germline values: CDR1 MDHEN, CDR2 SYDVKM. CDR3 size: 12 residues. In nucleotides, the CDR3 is TGTGCCAGCAGCGGGACACCTAATGAGCAGTTCTTC. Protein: CASSGTPNEQFF. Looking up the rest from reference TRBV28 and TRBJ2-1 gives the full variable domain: DVKVTQSSRYLVKRTGEKVFLECVQDMDHENMFWYRQDPGLGLRLIYFSYDVKMKEKGDIPEGYSVSREKKERFSLILESASTNQTSMYLCASSGTPNEQFFGPGTRLTVL.

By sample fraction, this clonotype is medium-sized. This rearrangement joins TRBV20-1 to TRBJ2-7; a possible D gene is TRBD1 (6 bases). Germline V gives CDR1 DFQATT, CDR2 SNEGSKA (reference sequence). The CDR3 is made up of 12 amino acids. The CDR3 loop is CSSSGDTPRQYF. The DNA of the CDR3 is TGCAGCAGCTCCGGGGACACCCCGAGGCAGTACTTC.

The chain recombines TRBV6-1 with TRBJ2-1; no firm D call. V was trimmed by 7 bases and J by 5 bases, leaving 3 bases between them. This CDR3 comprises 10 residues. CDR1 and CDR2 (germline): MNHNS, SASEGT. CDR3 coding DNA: TGTGCCAGCAAGAACAATGAGCAGTTCTTC. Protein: CASKNNEQFF.

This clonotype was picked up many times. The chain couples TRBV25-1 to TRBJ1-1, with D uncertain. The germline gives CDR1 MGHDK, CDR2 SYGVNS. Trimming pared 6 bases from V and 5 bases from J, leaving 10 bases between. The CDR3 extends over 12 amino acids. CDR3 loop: CASSLRETEAFF. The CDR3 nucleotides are TGTGCCAGCAGCCTCAGAGAGACTGAAGCTTTCTTT. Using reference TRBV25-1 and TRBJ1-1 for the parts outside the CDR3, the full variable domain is EADIYQTPRYLVIGTGKKITLECSQTMGHDKMYWYQQDPGMELHLIHYSYGVNSTEKGDLSSESTVSRIRTEHFPLTLESARPSHTSQYLCASSLRETEAFFGQGTRLTVV.

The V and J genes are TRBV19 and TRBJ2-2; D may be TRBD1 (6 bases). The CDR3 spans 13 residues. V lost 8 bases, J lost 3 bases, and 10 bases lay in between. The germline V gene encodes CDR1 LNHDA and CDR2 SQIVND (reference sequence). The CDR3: CASDRSHTGELFF. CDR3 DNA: TGTGCCAGTGACAGGAGTCACACCGGGGAGCTGTTTTTT.

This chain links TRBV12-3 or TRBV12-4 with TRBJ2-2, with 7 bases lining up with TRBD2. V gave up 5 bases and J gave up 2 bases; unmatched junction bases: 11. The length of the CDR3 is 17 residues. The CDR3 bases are TGTGCCAGCAGTCCCAGGGAGGGACTGATAAACACCGGGGAGCTGTTTTTT. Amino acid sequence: CASSPREGLINTGELFF.